These 7 T cell receptor beta chains came from one sample sequenced in a study of metastatic and nonmetastatic thyroid tumors. Treatment of any kind had been given to no patient before thyroid surgery. From the PCR reads, TCRdb re-called clones with MiXCR. There are 60,000 or so clones in the sample; just under 30% occur only once, and about 15% lies in the top ten. Sequencing was performed on blood. Receptor source: a female donor with papillary thyroid cancer or a benign thyroid nodule (not recorded which). Some clones in this sample may be carry-over from other donors' samples.

As concerns this clone: Compared with germline, one end of the junction differs, possibly owing to a read error. The chain carries TRBV19 and TRBJ2-7; D unclear. CDR3 length: 12 amino acids. Per the germline V gene, CDR1 is LNHDA and CDR2 is SQIVND (reference sequence). The CDR3 coding sequence is TGTGCCAGTAGTATAATCCCAGACCGGCTGGACTTC. It translates to CASSIIPDRLDF.

The genes are TRBV20-1 and TRBJ1-5; weak D call: TRBD1 (5 bases). The germline V and J ends were trimmed by 6 bases and 2 bases, with 23 bases remaining between them. This CDR3 has 17 residues. CDR1 is DFQATT, CDR2 SNEGSKA, per germline (reference sequence). Written as DNA, the CDR3 is TGCAGTGCGGATAATTACCAGCAGGGCGAGGGCAATCAGCCCCAGCATTTT. It codes for CSADNYQQGEGNQPQHF.

The V and J genes are TRBV7-6 and TRBJ2-5; no firm D call. Trimming took 3 bases from V and 4 from J, leaving 9 bases between them. CDR1 SGHVS and CDR2 FNYEAQ come from the germline V gene. The CDR3 length is 13 residues. CDR3 residues: CASSFEVGETQYF. The CDR3 DNA reads as TGTGCCAGCAGCTTTGAGGTGGGAGAGACCCAGTACTTC. The full variable domain, rest sourced from reference TRBV7-6 and TRBJ2-5, is GAGVSQSPRYKVTKRGQDVALRCDPISGHVSLYWYRQALGQGPEFLTYFNYEAQQDKSGLPNDRFSAERPEGSISTLTIQRTEQRDSAMYRCASSFEVGETQYFGPGTRLLVL.

This clone occurred many times. The chain carries TRBV20-1 and TRBJ2-1, with D possibly TRBD2 on 5 matching bases. In germline, CDR1 is DFQATT, CDR2 SNEGSKA (reference sequence). CDR3 length: 15 residues. With 0 bases removed from V and 4 bases from J, the gap between germline ends came to 13 bases. For the CDR3, the DNA is TGCAGTGCTAGAGATCTCCTAGCCGAATACAATGAGCAGTTCTTC. Amino acid sequence: CSARDLLAEYNEQFF.

The chain joins TRBV9 to TRBJ2-1; D is undetermined. The germline V and J ends were trimmed by 3 bases and 7 bases, with 11 bases remaining between them. The CDR3 totals 13 residues. Germline CDR1 SGDLS, CDR2 YYNGEE. CDR3 region: CASSGLVVNEQFF. CDR3 DNA sequence: TGTGCCAGCAGCGGCCTAGTGGTGAATGAGCAGTTCTTC.

This clone was picked up a small number of times. J is TRBJ1-5 and V is TRBV6-5; 10 bases fit TRBD1. CDR1 is MNHEY, CDR2 SVGAGI, per germline. Losses at the gene ends were 2 bases for V and 0 bases for J; bases not matched to a gene: 4. CDR3 length: 17 residues. The CDR3 nucleotides are TGTGCCAGCAGTTACACCGGGACAGGGGATAGCAATCAGCCCCAGCATTTT. Translation gives CASSYTGTGDSNQPQHF.

The chain has TRBV11-2 and TRBJ1-1; the D is unclear. Germline values: CDR1 SGHAT, CDR2 FQNNGV. The CDR3 consists of 14 residues. V was clipped by 4 bases and J by 4 bases, with 13 bases between them. The CDR3: CASSWSGGPTEAFF. The DNA of the CDR3 is TGTGCCAGCAGCTGGAGTGGCGGGCCCACTGAAGCTTTCTTT.